Shown below are 14 T cell receptor beta chains from a single sample sequenced in a study of T cells in Graves' hyperthyroidism and ophthalmopathy. RNA transcripts served as the template for amplifying TCR beta CDR3 regions. In the first-round RT-PCR of the TCR CDR3, the HTBI primer set was used. TCRdb used MiXCR to reprocess the multiplex PCR reads, holding one entry per CDR3 protein. This table has hundreds of thousands of distinct CDR3 sequences, 14% appearing once. Specimen: blood. All receptors derive from a woman between 50 and 59 years old with Graves' ophthalmopathy.

This clonotype was seen at least ten times. V is TRBV7-9 and J is TRBJ2-1; TRBD1 might be the D (6 bases). The germline V gene has CDR1 SEHNR and CDR2 FQNEAQ (reference sequence). Trimming took 3 bases from V and 3 from J, leaving 12 bases between them. The CDR3 covers 15 residues. The CDR3 DNA sequence: TGTGCCAGCAGCTTGCAGGGGATAGGCTACAATGAGCAGTTCTTC. It specifies CASSLQGIGYNEQFF.

This clonotype was detected ten times or more. The chain links TRBV6-2 or TRBV6-3 to TRBJ2-1; 11 nucleotides match TRBD2. The J segment lost 2 bases and the V segment lost 7 bases, leaving 4 bases of the junction unmatched. The germline CDR1 and CDR2 sequences are MNHEY and SVGEGT. CDR3 length: 15 residues. CDR3 sequence (DNA): TGTGCCAGCATCTTAGCGGGAGGGCCCTACAATGAGCAGTTCTTC. Amino acids: CASILAGGPYNEQFF.

This clonotype was observed many times. The CDR3 bases are TGTGCCAGCAGCAGGGATAGCGGGAGCTACGAGCAGTACTTC. Translating it yields CASSRDSGSYEQYF. V is TRBV7-2 and J is TRBJ2-7; 9 bases fit TRBD2. CDR1 SGHTA and CDR2 FQGNSA come from the germline V gene. The trim removed 5 bases at V and 3 bases at J, leaving 5 bases unmatched. CDR3 length: 14 amino acids.

This clonotype was seen at least ten times. The chain couples TRBV28 to TRBJ2-3; 9 bases are a match to TRBD1. V trimming: 6 bases; J trimming: 5 bases; junction bases outside the gene matches: 9. The CDR3 extends over 15 amino acids. Per the germline V gene, CDR1 is MDHEN and CDR2 is SYDVKM. The CDR3 region has the DNA TGTGCCAGCAGCCCCGGACAGGGGCGGAGAGATACGCAGTATTTT. This codes for CASSPGQGRRDTQYF.

This clonotype was observed at least ten times. The rearrangement links TRBV30 to TRBJ2-1, with 8 bases fitting TRBD1. The CDR3 has 12 amino acids. CDR1 GTSNPN and CDR2 SVGIG come from the germline V gene (reference sequence). With 5 bases clipped from V and 9 bases from J, the junction kept 6 bases outside the gene matches. This chain's CDR3 is CAWAQQGGEQFF. The CDR3 region has the DNA TGTGCCTGGGCCCAACAGGGGGGTGAGCAGTTCTTC. Based on the CDR3 plus reference TRBV30 and TRBJ2-1, the full variable domain is SQTIHQWPATLVQPVGSPLSLECTVEGTSNPNLYWYRQAAGRGLQLLFYSVGIGQISSEVPQNLSASRPQDRQFILSSKKLLLSDSGFYLCAWAQQGGEQFFGPGTRLTVL.

This clonotype was counted many times. V gene TRBV10-3 combines with J gene TRBJ2-7, with unresolved D. This CDR3 is built from 14 residues. Germline assignment: CDR1 ENHRY and CDR2 SYGVKD. Deletions cut 0 bases from V and 7 bases from J, with 13 bases between. The CDR3 is CAISESIQWGEQYF. For the CDR3, the DNA is TGTGCCATCAGTGAGTCGATTCAATGGGGAGAGCAGTACTTC.

A few counts support this clonotype. DNA for the CDR3: TGTGCCACCAGTGATACTAGCGGGAGGACCTACAATGAGCAGTTCTTC. Protein: CATSDTSGRTYNEQFF. The chain carries TRBV24-1 and TRBJ2-1, with 12 bases aligning to TRBD2. The germline V gene has CDR1 KGHDR and CDR2 SFDVKD. The J segment lost 2 bases and the V segment lost 3 bases, leaving 1 base of the junction unmatched. The CDR3 spans 16 residues.

This clonotype was seen a few times. The chain uses TRBV7-9 and TRBJ1-2; a possible D gene is TRBD1 (5 bases). The CDR3 length is 16 residues. Trimming shortened V by 6 bases and J by 4 bases, and 21 bases separated the two germline ends. Germline V gives CDR1 SEHNR, CDR2 FQNEAQ (reference sequence). The CDR3 nucleotides are TGTGCCAGCAGAACAGAAGGATATTCGGGGGGCTATGGCTACACCTTC. It translates to CASRTEGYSGGYGYTF.

V is TRBV4-2 and J is TRBJ2-1; a possible D gene is TRBD1 (5 bases). The CDR3 contains 14 residues. CDR1 and CDR2 (germline): LGHNA, YNFKEQ. Trimming stripped 0 bases from V and 6 bases from J, with 9 bases between. In DNA, the CDR3 is TGTGCCAGCAGCCAAGATGCAGGGTTCAATGAGCAGTTCTTC. This encodes CASSQDAGFNEQFF.

This clonotype showed up many times. The chain carries TRBV28 and TRBJ1-2; TRBD1 aligns across 7 bases. Germline V gene sequence: CDR1 MDHEN, CDR2 SYDVKM. The CDR3 is made up of 12 amino acids. Trimming removed 10 bases from V and 7 bases from J; junction bases left unmatched: 9. This CDR3 is CATEDRAFGYTF. The CDR3 nucleotides read TGTGCCACCGAAGACAGGGCTTTTGGCTACACCTTC.

J is TRBJ2-7 and V is TRBV27, with D possibly being TRBD2 (6 bases). Germline lookup yields CDR1 MNHEY and CDR2 SMNVEV (reference sequence). V was cut by 5 bases and J by 3 bases, with 14 bases left in between. This CDR3 spans 14 amino acids. CDR3 sequence (DNA): TGTGCCAGCAGTCCCATCCGGCGGGACTACGAGCAGTACTTC. Translating it yields CASSPIRRDYEQYF.

The rearrangement uses TRBV5-4 and TRBJ1-2, with 7 bases fitting TRBD1. Germline CDR1 is SGHNT and CDR2 is YYREEE (reference sequence). With 0 bases clipped from V and 4 bases from J, the junction kept 3 bases outside the gene matches. The CDR3 is made up of 14 amino acids. The CDR3 nucleotides are TGTGCCAGCAGCTTGGAAGGGGGCCTCTATGGCTACACCTTC. Translating it yields CASSLEGGLYGYTF.

The chain couples TRBV19 to TRBJ1-2; possible D gene TRBD1, 6 bases. V shed 5 bases and J shed 4 bases, with 8 bases lying between them. This CDR3 is 12 amino acids long. Germline lookup yields CDR1 LNHDA and CDR2 SQIVND (reference sequence). The CDR3 reads CASSRGAYGYTF. DNA of the CDR3: TGTGCCAGTAGTCGGGGGGCCTATGGCTACACCTTC. The variable domain in full, completed from reference TRBV19 and TRBJ1-2, reads DGGITQSPKYLFRKEGQNVTLSCEQNLNHDAMYWYRQDPGQGLRLIYYSQIVNDFQKGDIAEGYSVSREKKESFPLTVTSAQKNPTAFYLCASSRGAYGYTFGSGTRLTVV.

This clonotype was counted a few times. The chain uses TRBV27 and TRBJ2-7; TRBD2 matches at 10 bases. V shed 6 bases and J 2 bases; nucleotides not matched to a gene: 10. Germline V gives CDR1 MNHEY, CDR2 SMNVEV (reference sequence). The CDR3 runs to 16 residues. CDR3 nucleotides: TGTGCCAGCAGCTCCCTGACTGGACTAGCGGCCTACGAGCAGTACTTC. The encoded protein is CASSSLTGLAAYEQYF.